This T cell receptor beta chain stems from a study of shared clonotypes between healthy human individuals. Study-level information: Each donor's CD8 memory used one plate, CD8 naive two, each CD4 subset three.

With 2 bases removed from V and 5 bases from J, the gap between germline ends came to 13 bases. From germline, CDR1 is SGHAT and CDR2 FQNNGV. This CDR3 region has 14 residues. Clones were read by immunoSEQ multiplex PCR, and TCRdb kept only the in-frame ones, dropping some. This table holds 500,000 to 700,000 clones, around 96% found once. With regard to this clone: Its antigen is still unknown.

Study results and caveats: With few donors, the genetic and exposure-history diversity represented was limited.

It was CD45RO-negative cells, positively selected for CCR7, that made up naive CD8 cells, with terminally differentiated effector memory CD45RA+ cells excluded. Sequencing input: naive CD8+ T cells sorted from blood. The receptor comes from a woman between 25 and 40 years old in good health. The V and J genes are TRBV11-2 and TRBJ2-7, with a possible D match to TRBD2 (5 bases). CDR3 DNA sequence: TGTGCCAGCAGCTTATTCTCGGACGGGAACGAGCAGTACTTC. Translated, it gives CASSLFSDGNEQYF. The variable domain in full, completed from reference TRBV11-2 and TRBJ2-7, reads EAGVAQSPRYKIIEKRQSVAFWCNPISGHATLYWYQQILGQGPKLLIQFQNNGVVDDSQLPKDRFSAERLKGVDSTLKIQPAKLEDSAVYLCASSLFSDGNEQYFGPGTRLTVT.